A selection of T cell receptor beta chains follows, all from one sample in a study of T cells after yellow fever vaccination. In TCRdb, the 5' RACE reads were re-called with MiXCR into one record per CDR3 protein. Of over 70,000 distinct CDR3 sequences detected, over 7.5% appear once; the ten largest clones hold 41%. The sequences come from CD8+ T cells sorted from PBMCs, collected on the day of the yellow fever booster vaccination. The receptors shown here come from a man aged 25-45 years who received the YFV17D yellow fever vaccine. Each CDR3 is given with its conserved first and last residue. The order of the fields is clone size, D gene, J gene, V gene, CDR3 DNA, CDR3 protein. A D gene is named only where the DNA matches it firmly. Size is stated for part of the rows, as once, few or many counts, or as a class when the clone is expanded.

abundance: many; d_gene: NA; j_gene: TRBJ2-7; v_gene: TRBV15; CDR3nt: TGTGCCACCAGCAGAGACGGGAGCTGGGAGCAGTACTTC; CDR3aa: CATSRDGSWEQYF
abundance: few; d_gene: NA; j_gene: TRBJ1-2; v_gene: TRBV20-1; CDR3nt: TGCAGTGCCGAAACCCCAGGGGACTATGGCTACACCTTC; CDR3aa: CSAETPGDYGYTF
abundance: few; d_gene: NA; j_gene: TRBJ2-7; v_gene: TRBV5-5; CDR3nt: TGTGCCAGCAGCCCCGGATGGGATAGCTCCTACGAGCAGTACTTC; CDR3aa: CASSPGWDSSYEQYF
abundance: few; d_gene: NA; j_gene: TRBJ1-5; v_gene: TRBV4-3; CDR3nt: TGCGCCAGCAGCCAAGATCGGGCACCCCCGGGGCCCCAGCATTTT; CDR3aa: CASSQDRAPPGPQHF
abundance: few; d_gene: NA; j_gene: TRBJ1-1; v_gene: TRBV5-1; CDR3nt: TGCGCCAGCAGCTTGGAACCCCTAGGGTGGACTGAAGCTTTCTTT; CDR3aa: CASSLEPLGWTEAFF
abundance: few; d_gene: NA; j_gene: TRBJ2-6; v_gene: TRBV2; CDR3nt: TGTGCCGCCCGTAGTGCAGGGGGGGGGGCCAACGTCCTGACTTTC; CDR3aa: CAARSAGGGANVLTF
abundance: few; d_gene: NA; j_gene: TRBJ2-5; v_gene: TRBV29-1; CDR3nt: TGCAGCGTTGCCCGGGCCGTCCAAGAGACCCAGTACTTC; CDR3aa: CSVARAVQETQYF
abundance: NA; d_gene: TRBD1; j_gene: TRBJ1-5; v_gene: TRBV24-1; CDR3nt: TGTGCCACCAGTGATTCCGGACAGGGCCATCAGCCCCAGCATTTT; CDR3aa: CATSDSGQGHQPQHF
abundance: few; d_gene: TRBD2; j_gene: TRBJ2-1; v_gene: TRBV7-6; CDR3nt: TGTGCCAGCAGCTACCTAGCGGGAGGCTACAATGAGCAGTTCTTC; CDR3aa: CASSYLAGGYNEQFF
abundance: many; d_gene: NA; j_gene: TRBJ2-6; v_gene: TRBV6-1; CDR3nt: TGTGCCAGCACCACCCTGGCTTCTGGGGCCAACGTCCTGACTTTC; CDR3aa: CASTTLASGANVLTF
abundance: many; d_gene: NA; j_gene: TRBJ2-7; v_gene: TRBV20-1; CDR3nt: TGCAGTGCTACTAAGGGGGACCTCAACGAGCAGTACTTC; CDR3aa: CSATKGDLNEQYF
abundance: few; d_gene: TRBD2; j_gene: TRBJ2-5; v_gene: TRBV10-3; CDR3nt: TGTGCCATCAGCAACCGACTAGCGGGCGAAGAGACCCAGTACTTC; CDR3aa: CAISNRLAGEETQYF
abundance: few; d_gene: NA; j_gene: TRBJ2-3; v_gene: TRBV7-2; CDR3nt: TGTGCCAGCAGCCAAACTCCAACAGATACGCAGTATTTT; CDR3aa: CASSQTPTDTQYF
abundance: few; d_gene: TRBD2; j_gene: TRBJ2-7; v_gene: TRBV7-6; CDR3nt: TGTGCCAGCAGAAGCAGCTCTGCGGGAGACTACGAGCAGTACTTC; CDR3aa: CASRSSSAGDYEQYF
abundance: NA; d_gene: NA; j_gene: TRBJ1-1; v_gene: TRBV7-9; CDR3nt: TGTGCCAGCAGCTTGTTGGGACGGAACACTGAAGCTTTCTTT; CDR3aa: CASSLLGRNTEAFF
abundance: few; d_gene: NA; j_gene: TRBJ2-1; v_gene: TRBV6-5; CDR3nt: TGTGCCAGCAGTTATGGAGGTTCCTACAATGAGCAGTTCTTC; CDR3aa: CASSYGGSYNEQFF
abundance: few; d_gene: NA; j_gene: TRBJ2-3; v_gene: TRBV11-2; CDR3nt: TGTGCCAGCAGCTTGATCCAGGGGGGGAAAGATACGCAGTATTTT; CDR3aa: CASSLIQGGKDTQYF
abundance: few; d_gene: TRBD1; j_gene: TRBJ2-1; v_gene: TRBV19; CDR3nt: TGTGCCAGTAGTCCTAAGACAGGGAATGAGCAGTTCTTC; CDR3aa: CASSPKTGNEQFF
abundance: many; d_gene: NA; j_gene: TRBJ2-1; v_gene: TRBV7-9; CDR3nt: TGTGCCAGCAGCGCCCTATACAATGAGCAGTTCTTC; CDR3aa: CASSALYNEQFF
abundance: few; d_gene: TRBD1; j_gene: TRBJ1-1; v_gene: TRBV7-9; CDR3nt: TGTGCCAGCAGCAGAGACAGGGGGACGAACACTGAAGCTTTCTTT; CDR3aa: CASSRDRGTNTEAFF
abundance: many; d_gene: NA; j_gene: TRBJ2-2; v_gene: TRBV5-1; CDR3nt: TGCGCCAGCAGCTTCGGGGGCACCGGGGAGCTGTTTTTT; CDR3aa: CASSFGGTGELFF
abundance: NA; d_gene: NA; j_gene: TRBJ2-1; v_gene: TRBV7-9; CDR3nt: TGTGCCAGCAGCTTAGACTCAGGACTCTACAATGAGCAGTTCTTC; CDR3aa: CASSLDSGLYNEQFF